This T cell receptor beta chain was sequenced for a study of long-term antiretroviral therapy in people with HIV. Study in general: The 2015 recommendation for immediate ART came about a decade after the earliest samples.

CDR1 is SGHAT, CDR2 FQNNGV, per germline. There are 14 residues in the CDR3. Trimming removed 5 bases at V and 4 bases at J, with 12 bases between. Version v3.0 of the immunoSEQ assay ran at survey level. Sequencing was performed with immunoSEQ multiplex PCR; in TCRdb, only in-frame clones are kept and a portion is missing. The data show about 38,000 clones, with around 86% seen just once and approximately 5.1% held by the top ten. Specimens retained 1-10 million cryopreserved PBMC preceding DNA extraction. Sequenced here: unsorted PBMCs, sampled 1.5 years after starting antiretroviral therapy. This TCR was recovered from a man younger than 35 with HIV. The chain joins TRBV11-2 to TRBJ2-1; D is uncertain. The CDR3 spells CASSNSAQYNEQFF. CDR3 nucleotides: TGTGCCAGCAGCAATAGTGCACAGTACAATGAGCAGTTCTTC.